This T cell receptor beta chain originates from a study of memory CD4+ T cells and cytomegalovirus serostatus. Study-wide background: Healthy Belgian adult donors included several CMV-positive and 20 to 30 CMV-negative people.

Single viable CD3+CD4+CD8-CD45RO+ cells were sorted as the memory CD4+ T cells. General study points: Of approximately 150 reported CMV TCRbeta sequences, some 70 were found in memory CD4+ repertoires.

As to this clone: Its antigen is unknown.

Deletions cut 3 bases from V and 0 bases from J, with 5 bases between. Germline CDR1 reads KGHSH; CDR2 reads LQKENI. The CDR3 contains 13 residues. Under the authors' procedure: After removing out-of-frame reads, around 2,100,000 distinct TCRbeta sequences remained. Using immunoSEQ multiplex PCR, the repertoire was profiled, and TCRdb retains in-frame clones only, with some absent. That table is the source of V, J and clone size, and D and trimming were worked out from the DNA. The profile shows around 57,000 clones, less than 85% of them singletons. The sequenced sample was memory CD4+ T cells from blood. V and J are TRBV18 and TRBJ2-5; no definite D call. The clonotype was recovered from an adult in good health and CMV-seronegative. Some clones in this sample may be carry-over from other donors' samples. CDR3: CASSPGYQETQYF. DNA of the CDR3: TGTGCCAGCTCACCGGGGTACCAAGAGACCCAGTACTTC.